This T cell receptor (beta chain) was profiled in a study of cytomegalovirus exposure and HLA in healthy donors. In the study overall: The approximately 120 validation repertoires were produced on the same platform as the roughly 700 repertoires of the first cohort. This was reported in a later analysis.

This clone was detected a few times. The antigen is undetermined. Sequencing was performed with immunoSEQ multiplex PCR; in TCRdb, only in-frame clones are kept and a portion is missing. The table lists fewer than 200,000 clones, approximately 87% of them singletons, with 5.7% in the top ten. General observations from the study: The authors listed approximately 150 TCR beta chains as cytomegalovirus-associated. In vitro experiments confirmed that three CMV-associated chains were specific for CMV antigens.

Among the approximately 110 subjects of the validation cohort, separate from the approximately 670-subject first cohort, were the donors. The CDR3 contains 13 residues. Germline V CDR1 and CDR2: SNHLY, FYNNEI. V shed 8 bases and J shed 5 bases, with 16 bases lying between them. The J gene is TRBJ2-7, the V gene TRBV2, with D perhaps being TRBD1 or TRBD2 (6 bases each). Material: PBMCs. The TCR comes from a woman in her 30s in good health and CMV-seronegative. The CDR3 DNA follows: TGTGCCAGCCCGCCGGGGGCTAGTCACGAGCAGTACTTC. Amino acid sequence: CASPPGASHEQYF. The variable domain in full, with the rest retrieved from reference TRBV2 and TRBJ2-7, is EPEVTQTPSHQVTQMGQEVILRCVPISNHLYFYWYRQILGQKVEFLVSFYNNEISEKSEIFDDQFSVERPDGSNFTLKIRSTKLEDSAMYFCASPPGASHEQYFGPGTRLTVT.